Below are 32 T cell receptor beta chains sequenced from a single sample in a study of blood T cells in healthy people across ages. A J-beta primer mix and a sample-barcoded 5' primer were used in a second PCR of about 7 to 11 cycles. TCRdb ran MiXCR on the 5' RACE reads and lists one entry per CDR3 protein. The data show 1,500,000 or so distinct CDR3 sequences, roughly 59% seen once. Sequencing used blood. The origin of the receptors is a man between 18 and 35 years old in good health.

The rearrangement joins TRBV20-1 to TRBJ2-7; TRBD2 matches at 8 bases. The end of the DNA fits TRBJ2-5 better, so the J call may be wrong. The CDR3 has 13 amino acids. Per germline, CDR1 DFQATT and CDR2 SNEGSKA (reference sequence). CDR3 bases: TGCAGTGCCCCTAAGACTAGCGCGGAGACCCAGTACTTC. The encoded protein is CSAPKTSAETQYF.

V gene TRBV28 combines with J gene TRBJ1-2, with TRBD1 as a possible D gene (5 bases). The CDR3 contains 10 residues. Germline loops: CDR1 MDHEN, CDR2 SYDVKM. Between the trimmed V and J ends, which lost 4 bases and 10 bases, there was a span of 7 bases. CDR3 DNA: TGTGCCAGCAGTTACAGGCACTACACCTTC. Translated: CASSYRHYTF.

V gene TRBV20-1 combines with J gene TRBJ2-4, with a tentative D call TRBD1 (7 bases). The J call may be in error: the DNA end matches TRBJ2-7 better. The CDR3 runs to 15 residues. CDR1 and CDR2 (germline): DFQATT, SNEGSKA (reference sequence). The CDR3 DNA follows: TGCAGTGCTCGTCGCGGGACAGCCTACACCTACGAGCAGTACTTC. The encoded protein is CSARRGTAYTYEQYF.

This clonotype appeared many times. The chain combines TRBV12-3 or TRBV12-4 with TRBJ2-7; D not certain. V lost 3 bases and J lost 7, with 7 bases in between. This CDR3 comprises 11 residues. CDR3 region: CASSFRGEQYF. The CDR3 DNA reads TGTGCCAGCAGTTTCCGTGGTGAGCAGTACTTC.

This clonotype was counted only a few times. The chain links TRBV11-2 to TRBJ2-3; D may be TRBD1 (6 bases). Trimming removed 5 bases from V and 1 base from J, with 13 bases in between. The CDR3 runs 15 residues. The germline gives CDR1 SGHAT, CDR2 FQNNGV. The CDR3 is CASSPRAGGTDTQYF. The CDR3 DNA reads as TGTGCCAGCAGCCCCCGTGCAGGGGGCACAGATACGCAGTATTTT.

This clonotype was recorded a few times. The V gene is TRBV4-2, the J gene TRBJ2-7, with 7 bases aligning to TRBD2. The germline V gene encodes CDR1 LGHNA and CDR2 YNFKEQ. The V and J ends lost 3 bases and 2 bases, in that order; junction bases with no gene match: 13. The CDR3 loop spans 17 amino acids. This CDR3 is CASSHLGVGEGTYEQYF. The CDR3 DNA sequence: TGTGCCAGCAGCCATCTCGGAGTTGGGGAGGGAACCTACGAGCAGTACTTC.

As regards this clonotype: One end of the junction does not line up with germline, which may come from a read error. This chain links TRBV10-3 with TRBJ2-5; 9 bases match TRBD2. CDR3 length: 15 amino acids. Germline assignment: CDR1 ENHRY and CDR2 SYGVKD. In nucleotides, the CDR3 is TGTGCCACCAGTGCGGGGGGGGCCGGGCAAGAGACCCAGTACTTC. It specifies CATSAGGAGQETQYF.

The chain recombines TRBV12-3 or TRBV12-4 with TRBJ1-2; 7 bases map to TRBD1. Unmatched junction bases numbered 9, after V lost 4 bases and J lost 13 bases. The CDR3 has 12 amino acids. CDR3 coding DNA: TGTGCCAGCAGTTATGAAGGGTACAGGGGCACCTTC. Protein sequence: CASSYEGYRGTF.

This chain uses TRBV14 with TRBJ2-7; D unclear. The ends were cut back, 2 bases at V and 4 bases at J, with 6 bases in the middle. The germline V gene has CDR1 SGHDN and CDR2 FVKESK. This CDR3 comprises 12 residues. This CDR3 reads CASSQNLYEQYF. The CDR3 bases are TGTGCCAGCAGCCAAAATCTGTACGAGCAGTACTTC.

The chain is built from TRBV3-1 and TRBJ1-2, with 8 positions matching TRBD1. The CDR3 sequence is 14 residues long. Looked up from germline, CDR1 is LGHDT and CDR2 is YNNKEL (reference sequence). The junction had 5 bases not matched to a gene; V was cut back by 3 bases and J by 5 bases. The CDR3 region is CASSQETGAYGYTF. The CDR3 coding sequence is TGTGCCAGCAGCCAGGAGACAGGGGCATATGGCTACACCTTC.

This clonotype was seen more than once but under ten times. The chain recombines TRBV27 with TRBJ2-3, with TRBD2 identical over 9 bases. V gave up 7 bases and J gave up 2 bases; unmatched junction bases: 10. Germline lookup yields CDR1 MNHEY and CDR2 SMNVEV (reference sequence). The CDR3 is made up of 16 amino acids. CDR3 in DNA: TGTGCCAGCATGGCCCTAGCGGGACCTATCACAGATACGCAGTATTTT. Its protein is CASMALAGPITDTQYF.

The genes are TRBV2 and TRBJ2-5; TRBD2 matches at 13 bases. CDR3 length: 14 amino acids. From germline, CDR1 is SNHLY and CDR2 FYNNEI. V shed 10 bases and J 7 bases; nucleotides not matched to a gene: 9. Written as DNA, the CDR3 is TGTGCCATGCAACTAGCGGGAGGGACCGGGACCCAGTACTTC. Protein: CAMQLAGGTGTQYF.

The rearrangement joins TRBV12-3 or TRBV12-4 to TRBJ2-7, with D perhaps being TRBD1 or TRBD2 (5 bases each). Trimming shortened V by 5 bases and J by 4 bases, and 15 bases separated the two germline ends. The CDR3 totals 14 residues. This CDR3 is CASSPWGSPYEQYF. For the CDR3, the DNA is TGTGCCAGCAGTCCCTGGGGGAGCCCGTACGAGCAGTACTTC.

The chain combines TRBV7-6 with TRBJ2-3; D possibly matches TRBD1 or TRBD2 (7 bases each). Per the germline V gene, CDR1 is SGHVS and CDR2 is FNYEAQ. The length of the CDR3 is 16 residues. The germline V and J ends were trimmed by 5 bases and 2 bases, with 17 bases remaining between them. The CDR3 nucleotides read TGTGCCAGCAGCCCAGCGGGGACAGCTTACACAGATACGCAGTATTTT. Translating it yields CASSPAGTAYTDTQYF.

With respect to this clonotype: An end of the junction differs from the germline gene, which may be a read error. This sequence joins TRBV7-9 and TRBJ2-5, with D unclear. CDR1 and CDR2 (germline): SEHNR, FQNEAQ (reference sequence). This CDR3 contains 11 residues. CDR3 sequence: CSSSLTYEHYF. Written as DNA, the CDR3 is TGTTCCAGCAGCCTCACCTACGAGCACTACTTC.

The V and J genes are TRBV20-1 and TRBJ2-1; D uncertain. The ends were cut back, 0 bases at V and 3 bases at J, with 15 bases in the middle. This CDR3 has 16 residues. CDR1 and CDR2 from the germline V gene are DFQATT and SNEGSKA (reference sequence). CDR3: CSARDPFALLYNEQFF. The CDR3 nucleotides are TGCAGTGCTAGAGATCCCTTCGCACTCCTCTACAATGAGCAGTTCTTC.

The chain couples TRBV20-1 to TRBJ1-1; no definite D call. Between the trimmed V and J ends, which lost 3 bases and 2 bases, there was a span of 10 bases. The germline CDR1 and CDR2 sequences are DFQATT and SNEGSKA (reference sequence). CDR3 length: 13 residues. CDR3 DNA: TGCAGTGCTAGCTCACCGGGAAACACTGAAGCTTTCTTT. Protein sequence: CSASSPGNTEAFF.

This clonotype has more than one count but fewer than ten. The CDR3: CASSQEGDNEQFF. The CDR3 DNA sequence: TGTGCCAGCAGCCAAGAAGGGGACAATGAGCAGTTCTTC. The chain is built from TRBV4-2 and TRBJ2-1, with D possibly matching TRBD1 (5 bases). CDR1 is LGHNA and CDR2 is YNFKEQ in the germline V gene. V was clipped by 0 bases and J by 5 bases, with 5 bases between them. CDR3 length: 13 residues.

A few counts support this clonotype. This sequence joins TRBV6-5 and TRBJ2-3; 10 bases map to TRBD2. The J segment lost 7 bases and the V segment lost 4 bases, leaving 8 bases of the junction unmatched. The CDR3 is 15 amino acids. Germline V lookup: CDR1 MNHEY, CDR2 SVGAGI. In DNA form, the CDR3 reads TGTGCCAGCAGTTCCCTTAGCGGGGGGACTTATACGCAGTATTTT. Encoded protein: CASSSLSGGTYTQYF.

The chain recombines TRBV11-2 with TRBJ1-6, with TRBD1 as a possible D gene (6 bases). In germline, CDR1 is SGHAT, CDR2 FQNNGV. This CDR3 contains 15 residues. V lost 4 bases, J lost 7 bases, and 14 bases lay in between. DNA of the CDR3: TGTGCCAGCAGCTCCCGGGGGACACCCAATTCACCCCTCCACTTT. This encodes CASSSRGTPNSPLHF.

The chain couples TRBV12-3 or TRBV12-4 to TRBJ2-7; weak D call: TRBD1 (6 bases). The V and J ends lost 3 bases and 4 bases respectively, with 13 bases between them. This CDR3 contains 14 residues. CDR3 sequence: CASSLTGSRYEQYF. The DNA for the CDR3 is TGTGCCAGCAGTTTGACAGGTTCTAGATACGAGCAGTACTTC.

This sequence joins TRBV20-1 and TRBJ2-3; TRBD2 agrees at 11 bases. CDR1 and CDR2 from the germline V gene are DFQATT and SNEGSKA (reference sequence). The ends lost 5 bases at V and 2 bases at J; junction bases unmatched: 6. CDR3 length: 15 residues. Written as DNA, the CDR3 is TGCAGTGCTCATCCGACTAGCGGGAACACAGATACGCAGTATTTT. It translates to CSAHPTSGNTDTQYF.

This chain joins TRBV15 and TRBJ2-5, with TRBD2 matching 12 bases. Germline assignment: CDR1 LNHNV and CDR2 YYDKDF (reference sequence). The V segment lost 1 base and the J segment 7 bases; nucleotides outside the gene matches: 4. The CDR3 is 15 amino acids. In DNA form, the CDR3 reads TGTGCCACCAGCAGAGGACTAGCGGGGGAAGTGACCCAGTACTTC. This gives the protein CATSRGLAGEVTQYF. Using reference TRBV15 and TRBJ2-5 for the parts outside the CDR3, the full variable domain is DAMVIQNPRYQVTQFGKPVTLSCSQTLNHNVMYWYQQKSSQAPKLLFHYYDKDFNNEADTPDNFQSRRPNTSFCFLDIRSPGLGDTAMYLCATSRGLAGEVTQYFGPGTRLLVL.

The chain carries TRBV6-1 and TRBJ2-1; 10 bases fit TRBD2. The trim removed 1 base at V and 2 bases at J, leaving 8 bases unmatched. Per germline, CDR1 MNHNS and CDR2 SASEGT. The CDR3 covers 18 residues. The CDR3: CASSEGVLAGVAYNEQFF. In nucleotides, the CDR3 is TGTGCCAGCAGTGAAGGGGTCCTAGCGGGAGTGGCCTACAATGAGCAGTTCTTC.

This clonotype was picked up a small number of times. This chain joins TRBV20-1 and TRBJ1-1; no clear D gene. The CDR3 has 14 residues. Trimming took off 0 bases at V and 5 bases at J, with 13 bases between the two ends. Germline loops: CDR1 DFQATT, CDR2 SNEGSKA (reference sequence). In DNA form, the CDR3 reads TGCAGTGCTAGAGAGGCTCTGACGGTAACTGAAGCTTTCTTT. Its protein product is CSAREALTVTEAFF.

This clonotype was counted only a few times. The gene calls are TRBV12-5 and TRBJ1-6, with D unresolved. The length of the CDR3 is 15 residues. Germline loops: CDR1 LGHNT, CDR2 FRNRAP. V was shortened by 6 bases and J by 5 bases, with 14 bases between the two germline ends. The CDR3 spells CASGQLTGNNSPLHF. CDR3 in DNA: TGTGCTAGTGGCCAACTGACGGGTAATAATTCACCCCTCCACTTT.

The rearrangement links TRBV7-9 to TRBJ2-7; TRBD1 matches 11 bases. There are 15 residues in the CDR3. The junction had 7 bases not matched to a gene; V was cut back by 4 bases and J by 5 bases. Germline V gene lookup returns CDR1 SEHNR and CDR2 FQNEAQ (reference sequence). This CDR3 is CASSWTGGPRDEQYF. The DNA of the CDR3 is TGTGCCAGCAGCTGGACAGGGGGCCCGCGGGACGAGCAGTACTTC.

This clonotype came up once. The chain joins TRBV28 to TRBJ2-3, with a tentative D call TRBD1 (6 bases). V lost 7 bases and J 0 bases, leaving 17 bases between the germline ends. This CDR3 contains 16 residues. The germline gives CDR1 MDHEN, CDR2 SYDVKM. The CDR3 DNA is TGTGCCAGCACCCTGGGGGCGGTTGCTAGCACAGATACGCAGTATTTT. It codes for CASTLGAVASTDTQYF.

V is TRBV6-2 or TRBV6-3 and J is TRBJ1-6, with a weak D call TRBD1 (6 bases). The CDR3 consists of 14 residues. Germline values: CDR1 MNHEY, CDR2 SVGEGT. The V and J ends lost 6 bases and 5 bases respectively, with 11 bases between them. CDR3 region: CASSLGQHNSPLHF. The CDR3 bases are TGTGCCAGCAGCCTAGGACAGCATAATTCACCCCTCCACTTT.

CDR3 loop: CSVQGDAYEQYF. CDR3 nucleotides: TGCAGCGTTCAGGGGGATGCCTACGAGCAGTACTTC. The chain employs TRBV29-1 and TRBJ2-4; 7 bases map to TRBD1. Near its end, the DNA agrees better with TRBJ2-7, so the J call may be wrong. CDR1 SQVTM and CDR2 ANQGSEA come from the germline V gene. CDR3 size: 12 residues.

This clonotype was counted only a few times. The CDR3 nucleotides are TGTGCCAGCAGCCCAAAGGACAGGGCCAACGAGCAGTACTTC. Translating it yields CASSPKDRANEQYF. The genes are TRBV11-2 and TRBJ2-7; TRBD1 matches 8 bases. The V gene's germline CDR1 is SGHAT and CDR2 FQNNGV. V lost 5 bases, J lost 5 bases, and 8 bases stayed unmatched. This CDR3 has 14 amino acids.

As to this clonotype: Compared with germline, one end of the junction differs, possibly owing to a read error. V and J are TRBV15 and TRBJ2-5; D is undetermined. The CDR3 runs to 13 residues. CDR1 and CDR2 (germline): LNHNV, YYDKDF (reference sequence). The CDR3 bases are TGTGCCACCAGCCGAGACCCGAAAGAGACCCAGTACTTC. It translates to CATSRDPKETQYF.